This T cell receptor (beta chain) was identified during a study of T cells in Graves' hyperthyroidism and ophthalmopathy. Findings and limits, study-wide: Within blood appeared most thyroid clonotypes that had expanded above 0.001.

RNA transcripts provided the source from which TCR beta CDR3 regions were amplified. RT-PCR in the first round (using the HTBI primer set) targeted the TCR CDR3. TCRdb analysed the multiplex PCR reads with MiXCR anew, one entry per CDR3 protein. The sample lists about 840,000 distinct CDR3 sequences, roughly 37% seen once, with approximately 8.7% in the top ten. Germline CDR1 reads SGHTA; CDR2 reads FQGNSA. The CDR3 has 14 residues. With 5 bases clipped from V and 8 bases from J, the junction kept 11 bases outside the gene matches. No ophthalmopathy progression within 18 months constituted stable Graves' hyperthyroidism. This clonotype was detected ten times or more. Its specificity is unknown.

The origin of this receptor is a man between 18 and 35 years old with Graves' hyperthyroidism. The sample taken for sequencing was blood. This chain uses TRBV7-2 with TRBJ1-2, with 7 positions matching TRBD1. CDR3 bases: TGTGCCAGCAGCATAAAGACAGGGTTGGGCGGCTACACCTTC. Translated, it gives CASSIKTGLGGYTF.